What follows is one T cell receptor (beta chain) and its context. Sequencing used immunoSEQ multiplex PCR; TCRdb keeps in-frame clones, though not all of them. The data show around 82,000 clones, roughly 90% seen once. The data stem from a study of blood T cell repertoires in COVID-19. Trimming pared 2 bases from V and 4 bases from J, leaving 9 bases between. Germline loops: CDR1 ENHRY, CDR2 SYGVKD. This CDR3 is 15 amino acids long. The receptor's source is a man at least 80 years old with COVID-19, enrolled during active disease. The chain recombines TRBV10-3 with TRBJ1-6; D possibly corresponds to TRBD1 (6 bases). The specimen was peripheral blood. CDR3 coding DNA: TGTGCCATCAGTGAGGACAGGATTTATAATTCACCCCTCCACTTT. Its translation is CAISEDRIYNSPLHF.